This TCR beta chain was identified in a study of blood T cell repertoires in COVID-19. For the study at large: The United States, Italy and Spain were the sources of the acute and convalescent COVID-19 samples. The analysed material was cDNA or gDNA that came from T cells, B-cell-depleted T cells, or PBMCs.

The junction had 1 base not matched to a gene; V was cut back by 0 bases and J by 3 bases. Per the germline V gene, CDR1 is SGHRS and CDR2 is YFSETQ. CDR3 size: 15 residues. Seattle's enrolled individuals joined amid active infection and were then monitored longitudinally. In the authors' workflow: Using reference gene primer amplification, nucleated cell counts were estimated. TCRdb keeps only in-frame clones here, not all; method: immunoSEQ multiplex PCR. Clone size and the V and J calls come from that table; the DNA yielded D and trimming. The repertoire holds 250,000 to 300,000 clones, with more than 85% as singletons.

The clonotype was recovered from a woman between 55 and 75 years old with COVID-19, enrolled during active disease. The sequencing sample was made of peripheral blood. The gene calls are TRBV5-1 and TRBJ1-5, with 9 positions matching TRBD1. CDR3 amino acids: CASSLGDRDNQPQHF. The CDR3 nucleotides read TGCGCCAGCAGCTTGGGGGACAGGGACAATCAGCCCCAGCATTTT.